The 20 T cell receptor beta chains listed next were all sequenced from one sample in a study of shared clonotypes between healthy human individuals. The table came from immunoSEQ multiplex PCR; TCRdb's copy has only in-frame clones and leaves some out. The table includes 2,500,000 or so clones, approximately 94% detected once. The specimen was naive CD4+ T cells from PBMCs. This sample's subset: CD45RA+ positively selected. These receptors were obtained from a man aged 18 to 29 in good health. Some clones in this sample may be carry-over from other donors' samples.

This rearrangement joins TRBV28 to TRBJ2-5, with TRBD2 matching 8 bases. The DNA end is more similar to TRBJ2-7, so the J call may be wrong. CDR3 length: 15 amino acids. CDR1 is MDHEN and CDR2 is SYDVKM in the germline V gene. CDR3 protein: CASSPGLGMPYEQYF. The CDR3 bases are TGTGCCAGCAGCCCGGGACTAGGGATGCCCTACGAGCAGTACTTC.

The chain links TRBV4-3 to TRBJ2-4; D perhaps matches TRBD2 (5 bases). Germline CDR1 and CDR2: LGHNA and YSLEER. The CDR3 spans 18 residues. V shed 1 base and J shed 0 bases, with 16 bases lying between them. The CDR3 spells CASSQVYGGLLAKNIQYF. For the CDR3, the DNA is TGCGCCAGCAGCCAAGTTTATGGCGGACTCCTAGCCAAAAACATTCAGTACTTC.

V gene TRBV29-1 combines with J gene TRBJ1-1, with D possibly TRBD1 on 5 matching bases. Germline V gene lookup returns CDR1 SQVTM and CDR2 ANQGSEA. V was cut by 6 bases and J by 1 base, with 15 bases left in between. The CDR3 consists of 14 residues. Here the CDR3 reads CSVLRQGGNTEAFF. CDR3 nucleotides: TGCAGCGTCTTAAGGCAGGGAGGGAACACTGAAGCTTTCTTT.

The rearrangement links TRBV11-1 to TRBJ1-2; 8 nucleotides line up with TRBD1. The CDR3 runs 13 residues. Germline CDR1 SGHAT, CDR2 FQDESV (reference sequence). The ends lost 2 bases at V and 5 bases at J; junction bases unmatched: 1. CDR3 bases: TGTGCCAGCAGCTTAAACAGGGGGTATGGCTACACCTTC. Amino acids: CASSLNRGYGYTF.

This sequence joins TRBV28 and TRBJ2-5; D is possibly TRBD1 (8 bases). Between the trimmed V and J ends, which lost 7 bases and 7 bases, there was a span of 37 bases. This CDR3 contains 20 residues. The germline gives CDR1 MDHEN, CDR2 SYDVKM. CDR3 amino acids: CASIPGGIAGQGAKVGTQYF. In DNA form, the CDR3 reads TGTGCCAGCATCCCCGGGGGGATAGCGGGCCAGGGGGCTAAAGTGGGGACCCAGTACTTC.

The chain employs TRBV6-5 and TRBJ2-7; 8 bases fit TRBD2. With 4 bases clipped from V and 6 bases from J, the junction kept 11 bases outside the gene matches. The CDR3 runs to 15 residues. CDR1 MNHEY and CDR2 SVGAGI come from the germline V gene. The CDR3 reads CASSSQGAGGFEQYF. CDR3 DNA sequence: TGTGCCAGCAGTTCCCAAGGGGCGGGAGGCTTCGAGCAGTACTTC.

Points on this clone: Being one base from a much bigger clone, this may be a read error. The same CDR3 can be traced to other DNA sequences in this sample. V usage is TRBV7-6 and J usage is TRBJ1-2, with D perhaps matching TRBD1 (6 bases). V lost 5 bases and J 2 bases, leaving 9 bases between the germline ends. Germline CDR1 SGHVS, CDR2 FNYEAQ. This CDR3 comprises 13 residues. CDR3 loop: CASSLGQNYGYTF. CDR3 nucleotide sequence: TGTGCCAGCAGCCTAGGACAGAACTATGGCTACACCTTC.

V gene TRBV27 combines with J gene TRBJ2-3; TRBD2 aligns across 8 bases. The CDR3 is made up of 17 amino acids. The V gene end was trimmed by 1 base and the J gene end by 6 bases; junction bases not matched to a gene: 12. CDR1 is MNHEY, CDR2 SMNVEV, per germline (reference sequence). The CDR3 nucleotides are TGTGCCAGCAGTTTATATAAGCGGGAGCCTTCCAGGGATACGCAGTATTTT. This encodes CASSLYKREPSRDTQYF.

CDR3 bases: TGTGCCAGCTCACTACTATCCTTTTTGGCGGACAACACCGGGGAGCTGTTTTTT. Translation gives CASSLLSFLADNTGELFF. The chain joins TRBV18 to TRBJ2-2; D is uncertain. The V end was cut by 4 bases, the J end by 2 bases, with 20 bases between. The CDR3 has 18 amino acids. Germline lookup yields CDR1 KGHSH and CDR2 LQKENI.

CDR3 DNA: TGCGCCAGCAGCTTGGGGCCTAGGGACAGCGGGGATACGCAGTATTTT. It specifies CASSLGPRDSGDTQYF. The V gene is TRBV5-1, the J gene TRBJ2-3; weak D call: TRBD1 (7 bases). CDR1 and CDR2 from the germline V gene are SGHRS and YFSETQ. V shed 0 bases and J shed 6 bases, with 17 bases lying between them. This CDR3 contains 16 residues.

This chain joins TRBV9 and TRBJ1-4; D perhaps matches TRBD1 (6 bases). CDR3 length: 17 residues. Germline CDR1 SGDLS, CDR2 YYNGEE. Trimming took 0 bases from V and 2 from J, leaving 14 bases between them. The CDR3 nucleotides are TGTGCCAGCAGCGTAGGGGTCAGGGGTAGGACTAATGAAAAACTGTTTTTT. It yields the protein CASSVGVRGRTNEKLFF.

The chain uses TRBV2 and TRBJ2-2; 7 nucleotides match TRBD2. The CDR3 runs to 13 residues. Germline assignment: CDR1 SNHLY and CDR2 FYNNEI. J was trimmed by 7 bases and V by 8 bases; bases with no gene match: 7. CDR3 loop: CASSSRGDGELFF. The CDR3 nucleotides are TGTGCCAGCTCCTCCCGGGGGGACGGGGAGCTGTTTTTT.

The chain is built from TRBV7-3 and TRBJ1-3; 7 bases are shared with TRBD1. This CDR3 has 14 amino acids. The V and J ends lost 5 bases and 3 bases, in that order; junction bases with no gene match: 4. CDR1 and CDR2 from the germline V gene are SGHTA and FQGTGA. The DNA for the CDR3 is TGTGCCAGCAGCCCCCAGGGGGGTGGAAACACCATATATTTT. This encodes CASSPQGGGNTIYF.

The J gene is TRBJ2-7, the V gene TRBV27, with 7 bases lining up with TRBD2. With 0 bases clipped from V and 4 bases from J, the junction kept 6 bases outside the gene matches. The V gene's germline CDR1 is MNHEY and CDR2 SMNVEV (reference sequence). This CDR3 has 15 residues. CDR3 DNA sequence: TGTGCCAGCAGTTTATCATGGCGGGAGCTATACGAGCAGTACTTC. Its translation: CASSLSWRELYEQYF.

This chain joins TRBV2 and TRBJ2-7, with D possibly being TRBD2 (5 bases). V was clipped by 3 bases and J by 7 bases, with 10 bases between them. The CDR3 covers 12 residues. CDR1 and CDR2 from the germline V gene are SNHLY and FYNNEI. The CDR3 nucleotides read TGTGCCAGCAGTGACCGGGGTTGGGAGCAGTACTTC. It specifies CASSDRGWEQYF.

V and J are TRBV11-2 and TRBJ2-1; TRBD1 is a possible D gene (5 bases). Between the trimmed V and J ends, which lost 4 bases and 0 bases, there was a span of 13 bases. The germline CDR1 and CDR2 sequences are SGHAT and FQNNGV. CDR3 length: 16 residues. The CDR3 sequence: CASSSERQSSYNEQFF. CDR3 coding DNA: TGTGCCAGCAGCTCAGAGAGACAGAGCTCCTACAATGAGCAGTTCTTC.

J is TRBJ1-2 and V is TRBV21-1; TRBD1, the table's D call, lacks a check against the DNA. TRBV21-1 is listed as a pseudogene. The CDR3 is 15 amino acids. The CDR3 DNA reads as TGTGCCAGCAGCAATTTTAGGGGGTGGGCCTATGGCTACACCTTC. As protein: CASSNFRGWAYGYTF.

This clone showed up just once. CDR3: CASSLMPSPGGTDTQYF. CDR3 DNA: TGTGCCAGCAGCTTAATGCCCTCCCCGGGCGGCACAGATACGCAGTATTTT. This chain links TRBV7-3 with TRBJ2-3; D unclear. Germline V gene lookup returns CDR1 SGHTA and CDR2 FQGTGA. Trimming took off 1 base at V and 1 base at J, with 15 bases between the two ends. This CDR3 is built from 17 residues. Supplemented by reference TRBV7-3 and TRBJ2-3, the full variable domain reads GAGVSQTPSNKVTEKGKYVELRCDPISGHTALYWYRQSLGQGPEFLIYFQGTGAADDSGLPNDRFFAVRPEGSVSTLKIQRTERGDSAVYLCASSLMPSPGGTDTQYFGPGTRLTVL.

The V and J genes are TRBV6-6 and TRBJ1-2; D is possibly TRBD1 (6 bases). The germline gives CDR1 MNHNY, CDR2 SVGAGI (reference sequence). V lost 11 bases to trimming and J lost 8 bases, with 18 bases between them. There are 12 residues in the CDR3. This CDR3 is CAGGFPGSGYTF. The DNA of the CDR3 is TGTGCCGGGGGCTTCCCAGGGAGCGGCTACACCTTC.

The V and J genes are TRBV28 and TRBJ1-6, with D unclear. The V and J ends lost 6 bases and 2 bases respectively, with 5 bases between them. CDR1 MDHEN and CDR2 SYDVKM come from the germline V gene. The CDR3 is 13 residues long. The CDR3 here is CASRKAYNSPLHF. CDR3 DNA sequence: TGTGCCAGCAGGAAGGCCTATAATTCACCCCTCCACTTT.